This TCR beta chain is from a study of OX40 agonist ivuxolimab in advanced cancers. Regarding the complete study: The costimulatory receptor OX40 (CD134) was targeted by ivuxolimab, a fully human IgG2 agonistic monoclonal antibody. Intravenous ivuxolimab was administered to patients every 2 weeks at six dose levels: 0.01, 0.1, 0.3, 1.5, 3 and 10 mg/kg. Of the approximately 53 patients in dose escalation, around 19 had hepatocellular carcinoma, some 15 had melanoma, 9 had renal cell carcinoma and 9 had head and neck cancer. The dose-escalation cohort was around 83% male with a mean age of 60 years, ranging from about 20 to 85. Prior anti-PD-1, anti-PD-L1 or anti-CTLA-4 therapy was permitted, and checkpoint inhibitors had been received by roughly two fifths of dose-escalation patients. Partial responses occurred in three dose-escalation patients, of whom one had hepatocellular carcinoma and two had cutaneous melanoma. Peripheral TCRbeta sequencing aimed to test whether ivuxolimab altered TCR sequence diversity and caused clonal T-cell expansion. The paper covers the monotherapy dose-escalation part of the phase I ivuxolimab trial, which included N ≈ 54 patients.

Genomic DNA was isolated from the sorted cells so that the TCRbeta CDR3 region could be sequenced. The immunoSEQ Assay was used to sequence the TCRbeta CDR3 regions. The table comes from immuneACCESS by way of TCRdb, which keeps in-frame sequences with V and J called. Part of the clones is missing from these tables; in studies checked, under half for an unresolved V gene and the rest for unknown reasons. Counted in this sample were approximately 100,000 clones; less than 85% of them appeared once. The ten most abundant clones make up 5.5% of the sample. The trial excluded patients who had a history of autoimmune disease or who were on systemic immunosuppression. Peripheral blood for TCR sequencing was drawn from every dose cohort at baseline, at cycle 4 day 1 and at cycle 7 day 1. The samples were taken from a phase I, first-in-human, multicenter, open-label dose-escalation trial of ivuxolimab. Adults with locally advanced or metastatic melanoma, renal cell carcinoma, hepatocellular carcinoma or head and neck squamous cell carcinoma were enrolled in the trial. Before TCR sequencing, CD4+ T cells and CD8+ T cells from peripheral blood were sorted into separate populations.

On this clone itself: What this receptor recognizes is not known. No much larger clonotype is one base removed from it; base qualities were not supplied.

CDR1 and CDR2 are read off the germline V gene as SGHTA and FQGTGA. Between the V and J ends, shortened by 5 bases and 4 bases respectively, the junction contains 17 bases. The CDR3 measures 16 amino acids from cysteine to phenylalanine. The kept DNA is CDR3 alone, 48 bases in frame from the first base. The research as a whole found: Clonal expansion of both CD4+ and CD8+ blood T cells was observed from baseline to week 6 at doses 0.1 to 3.0 mg/kg. In partial responders in the 0.1-3.0 mg/kg groups, normalized peripheral clonal expansion was found to be among the lowest, especially among CD8+ T cells. The antigen specificity of the peripheral T cells that underwent clonal expansion was not determined. Low levels of normalized T-cell clonal expansion were also seen in some patients who did not respond. On average, CD8+ T cells showed more expanded clones than CD4+ T cells after ivuxolimab.

The origin of this receptor is an adult with an advanced solid tumor such as melanoma, head and neck, liver or kidney cancer. Recombination connected TRBV7-3 to TRBJ2-2; TRBD2 could be the D gene, as 6 bases match. The sample here was CD4+ or CD8+ T cells sorted from blood, taken in a trial of the OX40 agonist ivuxolimab. Read as DNA, the sequence is TGTGCCAGCAGCACTTCCCGGGCGGGGCTCACCGGGGAGCTGTTTTTT. It specifies CASSTSRAGLTGELFF.